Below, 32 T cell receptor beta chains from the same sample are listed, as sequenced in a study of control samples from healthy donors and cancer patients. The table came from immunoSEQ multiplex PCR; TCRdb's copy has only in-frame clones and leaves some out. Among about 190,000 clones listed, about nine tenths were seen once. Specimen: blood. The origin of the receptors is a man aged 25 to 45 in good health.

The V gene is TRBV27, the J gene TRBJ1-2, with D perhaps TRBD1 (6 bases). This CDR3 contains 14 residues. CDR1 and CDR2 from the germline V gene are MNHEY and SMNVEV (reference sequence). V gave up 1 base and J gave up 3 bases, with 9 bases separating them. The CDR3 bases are TGTGCCAGCAGTTTATGGGCAGGGGACTATGGCTACACCTTC. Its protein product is CASSLWAGDYGYTF.

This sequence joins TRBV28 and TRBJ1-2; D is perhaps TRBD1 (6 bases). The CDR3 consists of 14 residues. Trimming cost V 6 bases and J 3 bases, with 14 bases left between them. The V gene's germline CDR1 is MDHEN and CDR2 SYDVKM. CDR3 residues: CASRSARGDYGYTF. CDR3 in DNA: TGTGCCAGCAGGTCAGCCAGGGGAGACTATGGCTACACCTTC.

The CDR3 nucleotides read TGTGCCAGCTCACCGTGGGGGGAGCCCCAGCATTTT. This sequence encodes CASSPWGEPQHF. This rearrangement joins TRBV18 to TRBJ1-5, with D perhaps TRBD1 (5 bases). V was pared by 3 bases and J by 8 bases, with 8 bases between. Germline values: CDR1 KGHSH, CDR2 LQKENI. This CDR3 region has 12 residues.

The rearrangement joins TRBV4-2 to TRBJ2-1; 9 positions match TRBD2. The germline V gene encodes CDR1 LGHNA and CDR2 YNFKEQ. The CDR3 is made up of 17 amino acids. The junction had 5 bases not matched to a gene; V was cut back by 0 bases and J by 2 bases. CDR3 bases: TGTGCCAGCAGCCAAGATAATGCGGGAGGGGCCTACAATGAGCAGTTCTTC. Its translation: CASSQDNAGGAYNEQFF.

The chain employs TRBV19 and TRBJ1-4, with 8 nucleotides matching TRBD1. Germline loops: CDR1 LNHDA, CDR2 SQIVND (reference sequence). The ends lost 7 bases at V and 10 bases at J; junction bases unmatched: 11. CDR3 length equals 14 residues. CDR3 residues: CASNLDRGDTKLFF. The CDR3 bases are TGTGCCAGTAACCTCGACAGGGGAGATACAAAACTGTTTTTT. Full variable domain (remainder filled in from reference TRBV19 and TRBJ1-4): DGGITQSPKYLFRKEGQNVTLSCEQNLNHDAMYWYRQDPGQGLRLIYYSQIVNDFQKGDIAEGYSVSREKKESFPLTVTSAQKNPTAFYLCASNLDRGDTKLFFGSGTQLSVL.

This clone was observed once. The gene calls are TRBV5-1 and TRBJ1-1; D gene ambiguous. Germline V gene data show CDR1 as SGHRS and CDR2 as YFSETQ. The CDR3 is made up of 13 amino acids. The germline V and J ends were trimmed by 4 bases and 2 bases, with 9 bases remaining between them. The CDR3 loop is CASSLQKNTEAFF. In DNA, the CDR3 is TGCGCCAGCAGCCTACAGAAAAACACTGAAGCTTTCTTT.

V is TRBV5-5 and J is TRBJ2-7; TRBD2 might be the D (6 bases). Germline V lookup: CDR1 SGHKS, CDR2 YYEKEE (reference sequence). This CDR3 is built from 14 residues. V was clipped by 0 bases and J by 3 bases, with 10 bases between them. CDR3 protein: CASSLELAFYEQYF. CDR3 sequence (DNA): TGTGCCAGCAGCTTGGAACTAGCTTTCTACGAGCAGTACTTC.

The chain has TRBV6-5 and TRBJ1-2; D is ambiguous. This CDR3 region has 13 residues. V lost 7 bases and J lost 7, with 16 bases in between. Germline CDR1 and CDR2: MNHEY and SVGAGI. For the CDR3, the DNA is TGTGCCAGCAAACCCAACAACATCCCTGGCTACACCTTC. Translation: CASKPNNIPGYTF.

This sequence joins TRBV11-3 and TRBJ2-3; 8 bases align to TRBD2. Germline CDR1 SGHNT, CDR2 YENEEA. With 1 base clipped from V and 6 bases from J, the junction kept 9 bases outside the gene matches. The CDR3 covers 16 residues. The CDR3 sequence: CASSLGVAGGRDTQYF. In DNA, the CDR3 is TGTGCCAGCAGCTTAGGTGTGGCGGGGGGTCGGGATACGCAGTATTTT.

The CDR3 spells CASSLGAGSPLHF. The CDR3 nucleotides are TGTGCCAGCAGTTTAGGGGCAGGATCACCCCTCCACTTT. The chain carries TRBV25-1 and TRBJ1-6, with D perhaps TRBD1 (5 bases). This CDR3 comprises 13 residues. Per the germline V gene, CDR1 is MGHDK and CDR2 is SYGVNS. The ends were cut back, 5 bases at V and 10 bases at J, with 12 bases in the middle.

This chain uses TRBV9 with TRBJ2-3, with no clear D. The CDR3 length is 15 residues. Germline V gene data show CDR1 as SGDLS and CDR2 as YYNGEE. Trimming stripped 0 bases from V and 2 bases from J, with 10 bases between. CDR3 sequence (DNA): TGTGCCAGCAGCGTAGAGGATGGATTCACAGATACGCAGTATTTT. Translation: CASSVEDGFTDTQYF. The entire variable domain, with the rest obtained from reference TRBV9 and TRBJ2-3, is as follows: DSGVTQTPKHLITATGQRVTLRCSPRSGDLSVYWYQQSLDQGLQFLIQYYNGEERAKGNILERFSAQQFPDLHSELNLSSLELGDSALYFCASSVEDGFTDTQYFGPGTRLTVL.

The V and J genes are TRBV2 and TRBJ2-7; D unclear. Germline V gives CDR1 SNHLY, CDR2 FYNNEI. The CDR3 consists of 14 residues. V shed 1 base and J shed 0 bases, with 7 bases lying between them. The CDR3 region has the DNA TGTGCCAGCAGTGAAGACGGCGGCTCCTACGAGCAGTACTTC. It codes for CASSEDGGSYEQYF. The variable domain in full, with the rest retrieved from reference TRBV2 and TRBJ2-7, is EPEVTQTPSHQVTQMGQEVILRCVPISNHLYFYWYRQILGQKVEFLVSFYNNEISEKSEIFDDQFSVERPDGSNFTLKIRSTKLEDSAMYFCASSEDGGSYEQYFGPGTRLTVT.

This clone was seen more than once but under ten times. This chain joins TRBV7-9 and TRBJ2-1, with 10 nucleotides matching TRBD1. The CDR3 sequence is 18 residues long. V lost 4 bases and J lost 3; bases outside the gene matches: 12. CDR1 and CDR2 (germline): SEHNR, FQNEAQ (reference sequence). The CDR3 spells CASSSGLSGQGIYNEQFF. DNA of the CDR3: TGTGCCAGCAGCTCGGGTTTATCGGGACAGGGGATCTACAATGAGCAGTTCTTC.

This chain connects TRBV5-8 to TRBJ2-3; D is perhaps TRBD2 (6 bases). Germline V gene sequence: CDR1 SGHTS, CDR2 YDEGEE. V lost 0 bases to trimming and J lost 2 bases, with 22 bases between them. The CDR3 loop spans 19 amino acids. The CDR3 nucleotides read TGTGCCAGCAGCTTGGGGACTGGGTTTCGTAGCGGCCCCACAGATACGCAGTATTTT. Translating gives CASSLGTGFRSGPTDTQYF. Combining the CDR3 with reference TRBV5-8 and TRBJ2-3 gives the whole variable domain EAGVTQSPTHLIKTRGQQATLRCSPISGHTSVYWYQQALGLGLQFLLWYDEGEERNRGNFPPRFSGRQFPNYSSELNVNALELEDSALYLCASSLGTGFRSGPTDTQYFGPGTRLTVL.

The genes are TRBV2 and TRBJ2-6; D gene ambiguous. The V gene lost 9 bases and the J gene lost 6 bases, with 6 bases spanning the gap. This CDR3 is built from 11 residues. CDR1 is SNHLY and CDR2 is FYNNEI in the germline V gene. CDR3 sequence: CASHSANVLTF. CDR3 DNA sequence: TGTGCCAGTCATTCGGCCAACGTCCTGACTTTC.

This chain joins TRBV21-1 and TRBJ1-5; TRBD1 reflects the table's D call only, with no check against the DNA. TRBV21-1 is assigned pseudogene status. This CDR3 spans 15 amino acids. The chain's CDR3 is CASSKAGQNNQPQHF. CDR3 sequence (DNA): TGTGCCAGCAGCAAAGCGGGCCAGAACAATCAGCCCCAGCATTTT.

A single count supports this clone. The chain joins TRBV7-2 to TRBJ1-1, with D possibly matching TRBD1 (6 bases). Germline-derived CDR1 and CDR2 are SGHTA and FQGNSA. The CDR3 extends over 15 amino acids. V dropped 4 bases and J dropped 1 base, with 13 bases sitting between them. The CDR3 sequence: CASSWGDTANTEAFF. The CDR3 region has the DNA TGTGCCAGCAGCTGGGGGGACACCGCGAACACTGAAGCTTTCTTT.

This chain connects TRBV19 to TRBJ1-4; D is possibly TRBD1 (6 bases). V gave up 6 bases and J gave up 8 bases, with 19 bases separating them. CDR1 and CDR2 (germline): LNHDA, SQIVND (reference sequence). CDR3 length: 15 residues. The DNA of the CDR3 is TGTGCCAGTAGCCATGACAGGAGAGGAGTCGAAAAACTGTTTTTT. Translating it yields CASSHDRRGVEKLFF.

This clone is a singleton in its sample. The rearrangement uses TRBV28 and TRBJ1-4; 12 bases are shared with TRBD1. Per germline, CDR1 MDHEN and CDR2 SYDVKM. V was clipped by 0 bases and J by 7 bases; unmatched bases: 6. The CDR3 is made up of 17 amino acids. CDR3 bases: TGTGCCAGCAGTTTATGGGGACAGGGGGCGCCGGGTGAAAAACTGTTTTTT. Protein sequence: CASSLWGQGAPGEKLFF.

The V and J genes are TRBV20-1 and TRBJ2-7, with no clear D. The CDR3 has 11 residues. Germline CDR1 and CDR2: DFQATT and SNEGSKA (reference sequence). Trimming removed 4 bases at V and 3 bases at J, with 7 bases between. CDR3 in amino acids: CSATGDYEQYF. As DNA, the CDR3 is TGCAGTGCTACTGGGGACTACGAGCAGTACTTC.

The CDR3 protein is CATSRDTGELFF. In DNA form, the CDR3 reads TGTGCCACAAGCAGGGACACCGGGGAGCTGTTTTTT. The gene calls are TRBV12-3 or TRBV12-4 and TRBJ2-2, with D possibly matching TRBD1 (5 bases). Trimming left V 10 bases short and J 3 bases short, with 9 bases between. The CDR3 has 12 residues.

CDR3 bases: TGTGCCAGTAGCCCTAATGGGGGGGCAGATACGCAGTATTTT. Protein product: CASSPNGGADTQYF. V gene TRBV19 combines with J gene TRBJ2-3; 7 bases are shared with TRBD2. Unmatched junction bases numbered 7, after V lost 6 bases and J lost 4 bases. Per germline, CDR1 LNHDA and CDR2 SQIVND (reference sequence). The CDR3 has 14 residues.

This chain's CDR3 is CASWGAKGSYNEQFF. DNA for the CDR3: TGTGCCAGCTGGGGGGCCAAGGGCTCCTACAATGAGCAGTTCTTC. V and J are TRBV5-5 and TRBJ2-1; D possibly uses TRBD1 or TRBD2 (6 bases each). Trimming shortened V by 7 bases and J by 0 bases, and 14 bases separated the two germline ends. CDR3 length: 15 residues. CDR1 and CDR2 (germline): SGHKS, YYEKEE (reference sequence).

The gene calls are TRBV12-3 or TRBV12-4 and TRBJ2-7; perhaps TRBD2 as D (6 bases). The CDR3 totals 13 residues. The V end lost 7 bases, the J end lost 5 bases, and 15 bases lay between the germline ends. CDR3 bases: TGTGCCAGCACTCCCTCCGGGAGAGACGAGCAGTACTTC. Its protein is CASTPSGRDEQYF.

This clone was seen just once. As DNA, the CDR3 is TGTGCCAGCAGCCAAGGGGGGGATGCTTTCTTT. This translates into CASSQGGDAFF. The V call is TRBV3-1 (or the pseudogene TRBV3-2), the J call TRBJ1-1; D perhaps matches TRBD1 (5 bases). This CDR3 contains 11 residues. Germline V gene data show CDR1 as LGHDT and CDR2 as YNNKEL (reference sequence). V lost 1 base and J 11 bases, leaving 8 bases between the germline ends.

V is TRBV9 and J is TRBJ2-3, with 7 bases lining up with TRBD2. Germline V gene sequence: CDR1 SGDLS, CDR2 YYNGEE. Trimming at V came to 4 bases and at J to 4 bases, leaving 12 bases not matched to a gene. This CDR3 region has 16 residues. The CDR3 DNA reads TGTGCCAGCAGCCCTCACCGGGGGGTAGACCCAGATACGCAGTATTTT. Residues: CASSPHRGVDPDTQYF.

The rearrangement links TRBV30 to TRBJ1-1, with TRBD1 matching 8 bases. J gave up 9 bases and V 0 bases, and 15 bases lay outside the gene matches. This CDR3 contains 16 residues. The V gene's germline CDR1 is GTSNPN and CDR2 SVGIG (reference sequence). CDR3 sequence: CAWSVALGRGHSQAFF. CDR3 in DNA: TGTGCCTGGAGTGTGGCTCTCGGCAGGGGGCATTCCCAAGCTTTCTTT.

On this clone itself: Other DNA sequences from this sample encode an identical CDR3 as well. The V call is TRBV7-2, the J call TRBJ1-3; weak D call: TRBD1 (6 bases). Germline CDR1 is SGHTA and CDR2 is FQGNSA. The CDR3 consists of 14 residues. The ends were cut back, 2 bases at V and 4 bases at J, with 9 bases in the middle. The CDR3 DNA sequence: TGTGCCAGCAGCTTATCCGGGACAGGAAACACCATATATTTT. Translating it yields CASSLSGTGNTIYF.

CDR3 in DNA: TGTGCCAGCAGCTTAGGCTCCGAGCAGTACTTC. Its protein is CASSLGSEQYF. The chain joins TRBV11-3 to TRBJ2-7; D uncertain. Germline CDR1 is SGHNT and CDR2 is YENEEA. The CDR3 is made up of 11 amino acids. The V and J ends lost 1 base and 6 bases respectively, with 4 bases between them.

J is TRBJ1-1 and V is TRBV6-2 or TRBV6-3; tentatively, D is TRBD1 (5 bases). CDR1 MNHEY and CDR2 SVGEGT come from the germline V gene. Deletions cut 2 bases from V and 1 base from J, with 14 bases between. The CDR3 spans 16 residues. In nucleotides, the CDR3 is TGTGCCAGCAGTTACCTCCGGGGGAAGGGGAACACTGAAGCTTTCTTT. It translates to CASSYLRGKGNTEAFF.

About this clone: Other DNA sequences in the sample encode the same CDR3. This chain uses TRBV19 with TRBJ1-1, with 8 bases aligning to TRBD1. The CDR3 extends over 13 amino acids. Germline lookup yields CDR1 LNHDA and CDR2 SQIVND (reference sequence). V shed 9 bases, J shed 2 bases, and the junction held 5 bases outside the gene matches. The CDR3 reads CASHTGGNTEAFF. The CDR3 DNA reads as TGTGCCAGCCACACAGGGGGTAACACTGAAGCTTTCTTT. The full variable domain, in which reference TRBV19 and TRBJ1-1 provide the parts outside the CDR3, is DGGITQSPKYLFRKEGQNVTLSCEQNLNHDAMYWYRQDPGQGLRLIYYSQIVNDFQKGDIAEGYSVSREKKESFPLTVTSAQKNPTAFYLCASHTGGNTEAFFGQGTRLTVV.

Written as DNA, the CDR3 is TGTGCCTGGAGTTACGGGACAGGGGGAAATCAGCCCCAGCATTTT. Translation gives CAWSYGTGGNQPQHF. The chain links TRBV30 to TRBJ1-5; TRBD1 matches 11 bases. The J segment lost 4 bases and the V segment lost 2 bases, leaving 4 bases of the junction unmatched. CDR1 and CDR2 from the germline V gene are GTSNPN and SVGIG (reference sequence). The CDR3 contains 15 residues. The complete variable domain, with remaining parts taken from reference TRBV30 and TRBJ1-5, reads SQTIHQWPATLVQPVGSPLSLECTVEGTSNPNLYWYRQAAGRGLQLLFYSVGIGQISSEVPQNLSASRPQDRQFILSSKKLLLSDSGFYLCAWSYGTGGNQPQHFGDGTRLSIL.